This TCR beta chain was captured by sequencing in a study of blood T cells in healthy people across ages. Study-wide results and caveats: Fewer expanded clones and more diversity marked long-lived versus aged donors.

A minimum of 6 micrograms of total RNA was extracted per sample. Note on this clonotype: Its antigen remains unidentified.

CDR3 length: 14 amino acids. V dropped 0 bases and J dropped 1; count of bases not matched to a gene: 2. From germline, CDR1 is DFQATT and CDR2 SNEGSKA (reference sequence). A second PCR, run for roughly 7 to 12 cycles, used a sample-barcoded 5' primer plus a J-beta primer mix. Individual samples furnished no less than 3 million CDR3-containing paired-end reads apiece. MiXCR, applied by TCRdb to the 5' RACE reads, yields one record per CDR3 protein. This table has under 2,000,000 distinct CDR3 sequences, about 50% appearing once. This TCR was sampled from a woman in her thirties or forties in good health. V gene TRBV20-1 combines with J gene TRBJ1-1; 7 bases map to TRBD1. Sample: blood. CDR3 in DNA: TGCAGTGCTAGAGACCGGGACAGGAACACTGAAGCTTTCTTT. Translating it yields CSARDRDRNTEAFF.